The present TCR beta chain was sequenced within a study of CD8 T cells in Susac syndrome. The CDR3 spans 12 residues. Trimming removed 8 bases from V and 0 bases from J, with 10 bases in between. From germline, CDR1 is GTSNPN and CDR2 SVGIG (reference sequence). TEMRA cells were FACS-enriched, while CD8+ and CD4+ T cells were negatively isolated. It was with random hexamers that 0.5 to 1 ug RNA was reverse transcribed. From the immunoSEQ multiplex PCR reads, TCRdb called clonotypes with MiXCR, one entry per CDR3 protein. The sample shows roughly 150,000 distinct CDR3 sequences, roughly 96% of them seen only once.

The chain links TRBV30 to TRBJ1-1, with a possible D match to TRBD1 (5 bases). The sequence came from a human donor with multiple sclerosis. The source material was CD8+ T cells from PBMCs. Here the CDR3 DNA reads TGTGCCCGAGGGGACCTGAACACTGAAGCTTTCTTT. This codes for CARGDLNTEAFF.